This T cell receptor (beta chain) was profiled in a study of CD8 T cells in Susac syndrome. Germline V gene data show CDR1 as MNHEY and CDR2 as SMNVEV (reference sequence). The CDR3 length is 18 residues. V was pared by 3 bases and J by 4 bases, with 24 bases between. TCR beta from blood CD8+ and CD4+ T cells was sequenced. While CD8+ and CD4+ T cells were isolated negatively, TEMRA cells were enriched by FACS. Random hexamers were used to reverse transcribe 0.5 to 1 ug of RNA. Amplification of the TCR beta CDR3 was carried out by immunoSEQ multiplex PCR, which spanned a total of 54 Vbeta and 13 Jbeta segments. TCRdb re-called the immunoSEQ multiplex PCR reads with MiXCR, one entry per CDR3 protein. The sample holds some 110,000 distinct CDR3 sequences, 93% seen once.

Sequenced material: CD8+ T cells from PBMCs. The source of this sequence is a human donor with multiple sclerosis. The genes are TRBV27 and TRBJ1-1, with a tentative D call TRBD1 (6 bases). CDR3 loop: CASSFRRQLGAAGTEAFF. In DNA, the CDR3 is TGTGCCAGCAGTTTCAGGCGACAACTGGGGGCGGCGGGCACTGAAGCTTTCTTT.